Each of the 28 T cell receptor beta chains below was sequenced from the same sample in a study of T cell responses to AZD1222 COVID-19 vaccine. Data came from immunoSEQ multiplex PCR; TCRdb stores just in-frame clones and leaves some out. The repertoire holds around 78,000 clones, with 90% as singletons. The sample in question was peripheral blood, obtained 28 days after the second AZD1222 dose. These receptors all stem from an adult who received the AZD1222 COVID-19 vaccine.

This clone was counted only a few times. The chain combines TRBV14 with TRBJ2-4, with a possible D match to TRBD2 (5 bases). The CDR3 covers 14 residues. V lost 1 base and J lost 5, with 9 bases in between. The germline CDR1 and CDR2 sequences are SGHDN and FVKESK. The CDR3 spells CASSQAGIQNIQYF. In nucleotides, the CDR3 is TGTGCCAGCAGCCAAGCCGGGATCCAAAACATTCAGTACTTC.

V usage is TRBV5-1 and J usage is TRBJ2-5, with 14 bases fitting TRBD2. V shed 9 bases, J shed 4 bases, and the junction held 5 bases outside the gene matches. Germline V CDR1 and CDR2: SGHRS, YFSETQ. The CDR3 has 14 amino acids. The CDR3 protein is CATSGTSGGETQYF. CDR3 sequence (DNA): TGCGCCACCTCGGGGACTAGCGGGGGAGAGACCCAGTACTTC.

The chain recombines TRBV5-1 with TRBJ2-3; 11 bases are a match to TRBD1. This CDR3 comprises 21 residues. The V gene's germline CDR1 is SGHRS and CDR2 YFSETQ. V lost 1 base to trimming and J lost 0 bases; unmatched junction nucleotides: 16. The CDR3 reads CASSLRRTGGQPRSSTDTQYF. The CDR3 nucleotides read TGCGCCAGCAGCTTGCGTCGGACAGGGGGCCAACCAAGATCTAGCACAGATACGCAGTATTTT.

This chain joins TRBV19 and TRBJ2-3; weak D call: TRBD1 (5 bases). This CDR3 spans 15 amino acids. The germline V gene has CDR1 LNHDA and CDR2 SQIVND (reference sequence). Trimming stripped 1 base from V and 5 bases from J, with 13 bases between. CDR3 nucleotides: TGTGCCAGTAGTATAGGGCAGGGTGAACGAGATACGCAGTATTTT. Translated: CASSIGQGERDTQYF.

This clone turned up a few times. This chain joins TRBV6-5 and TRBJ2-2; weak D call: TRBD1 (6 bases). This CDR3 has 16 amino acids. CDR1 MNHEY and CDR2 SVGAGI come from the germline V gene. Trimming shortened V by 0 bases and J by 5 bases, and 13 bases separated the two germline ends. The CDR3: CASSYSPRGGTGELFF. The DNA for the CDR3 is TGTGCCAGCAGTTACTCACCCAGGGGTGGAACCGGGGAGCTGTTTTTT.

J is TRBJ2-5 and V is TRBV5-1; D gene uncertain. The V and J ends lost 0 bases and 4 bases respectively, with 13 bases between them. This CDR3 comprises 15 residues. Germline-derived CDR1 and CDR2 are SGHRS and YFSETQ. This chain's CDR3 is CASSLGPFPVETQYF. CDR3 in DNA: TGCGCCAGCAGCTTGGGACCCTTCCCTGTAGAGACCCAGTACTTC. Drawing the rest from reference TRBV5-1 and TRBJ2-5, the complete variable domain is KAGVTQTPRYLIKTRGQQVTLSCSPISGHRSVSWYQQTPGQGLQFLFEYFSETQRNKGNFPGRFSGRQFSNSRSEMNVSTLELGDSALYLCASSLGPFPVETQYFGPGTRLLVL.

V is TRBV18 and J is TRBJ1-6; 8 nucleotides agree with TRBD1. Germline-derived CDR1 and CDR2 are KGHSH and LQKENI. J lost 7 bases, V lost 2 bases, and 4 bases had no gene match. This CDR3 contains 15 residues. CDR3 sequence: CASSPRDRRNSPLHF. In DNA form, the CDR3 reads TGTGCCAGCTCACCAAGGGACAGGAGGAATTCACCCCTCCACTTT.

V and J are TRBV10-2 and TRBJ1-1; unclear D gene. Trimming pared 1 base from V and 0 bases from J, leaving 3 bases between. CDR1 is WSHSY, CDR2 SAAADI, per germline. CDR3 length: 13 residues. The CDR3 is CASSEWVNTEAFF. CDR3 coding DNA: TGCGCCAGCAGTGAGTGGGTGAACACTGAAGCTTTCTTT.

The rearrangement joins TRBV28 to TRBJ1-4, with 8 bases that match TRBD1. Per germline, CDR1 MDHEN and CDR2 SYDVKM. V trimming: 2 bases; J trimming: 3 bases; junction bases outside the gene matches: 14. This CDR3 is 19 amino acids long. CDR3 nucleotides: TGTGCCAGCAGTTTAACCATCTCAGGGGGCGGTAGGGCTAATGAAAAACTGTTTTTT. Translation gives CASSLTISGGGRANEKLFF.

The gene calls are TRBV5-4 and TRBJ2-1; possibly TRBD2 for D (5 bases). The CDR3 runs 14 residues. Germline CDR1 SGHNT, CDR2 YYREEE (reference sequence). Trimming took 7 bases from V and 8 from J, leaving 19 bases between them. CDR3 loop: CASGEGRGFYEQFF. The CDR3 DNA sequence: TGTGCCAGCGGTGAGGGTCGTGGTTTCTATGAGCAGTTCTTC.

The chain combines TRBV3-1 (or the pseudogene TRBV3-2) with TRBJ1-5; D uncertain. This CDR3 is 14 amino acids long. Trimming took off 1 base at V and 4 bases at J, with 8 bases between the two ends. Looked up from germline, CDR1 is LGHDT and CDR2 is YNNKEL (reference sequence). The CDR3 DNA follows: TGTGCCAGCAGCCAAGGGCAAAGGAATCAGCCCCAGCATTTT. This translates into CASSQGQRNQPQHF.

The chain carries TRBV21-1 and TRBJ1-1; TRBD1, the table's D call, was not compared with the DNA. TRBV21-1 is given as a pseudogene. The CDR3 sequence is 14 residues long. CDR3 DNA: TGTGCCAGCAACCCGGGACAGAACTACACTGAAGCTTTCTTT. The encoded protein is CASNPGQNYTEAFF.

The V and J genes are TRBV27 and TRBJ2-5, with D possibly being TRBD1 or TRBD2 (5 bases each). The germline V and J ends were trimmed by 0 bases and 5 bases, with 13 bases remaining between them. The germline V gene has CDR1 MNHEY and CDR2 SMNVEV (reference sequence). This CDR3 has 15 residues. The chain's CDR3 is CASSLSPQGGETQYF. In nucleotides, the CDR3 is TGTGCCAGCAGTTTATCCCCGCAGGGCGGGGAGACCCAGTACTTC.

This clone turned up a few times. The genes are TRBV27 and TRBJ1-1, with D possibly being TRBD1 (6 bases). Germline V lookup: CDR1 MNHEY, CDR2 SMNVEV (reference sequence). The CDR3 is 18 amino acids. V dropped 3 bases and J dropped 0 bases, with 20 bases sitting between them. CDR3 DNA: TGTGCCAGCAGTTTCTCCGTGACAGACAGGTCTATGAACACTGAAGCTTTCTTT. Translating gives CASSFSVTDRSMNTEAFF.

The rearrangement uses TRBV7-9 and TRBJ2-5; the D gene is possibly TRBD2 (6 bases). V lost 5 bases to trimming and J lost 5 bases, with 15 bases between them. CDR1 is SEHNR and CDR2 is FQNEAQ in the germline V gene (reference sequence). The CDR3 totals 14 residues. The CDR3: CASSQAGGRETQYF. In nucleotides, the CDR3 is TGTGCCAGCAGCCAAGCGGGTGGCAGGGAGACCCAGTACTTC. Variable domain in full (rest from reference TRBV7-9 and TRBJ2-5): DTGVSQNPRHKITKRGQNVTFRCDPISEHNRLYWYRQTLGQGPEFLTYFQNEAQLEKSRLLSDRFSAERPKGSFSTLEIQRTEQGDSAMYLCASSQAGGRETQYFGPGTRLLVL.

The genes are TRBV9 and TRBJ2-3, with 7 bases that match TRBD2. With V trimmed by 0 bases and J by 0 bases, 1 base remained unmatched. Germline CDR1 and CDR2: SGDLS and YYNGEE. The CDR3 runs to 15 residues. Written as DNA, the CDR3 is TGTGCCAGCAGCGTAGGCGGGGGAAGCACAGATACGCAGTATTTT. Translating gives CASSVGGGSTDTQYF.

The chain carries TRBV27 and TRBJ1-4; D is possibly TRBD1 (5 bases). The germline CDR1 and CDR2 sequences are MNHEY and SMNVEV (reference sequence). V dropped 9 bases and J dropped 2 bases, with 13 bases sitting between them. The CDR3 consists of 14 residues. The CDR3 region has the DNA TGTGCCAGTGGGAGGGGCAGCACTAATGAAAAACTGTTTTTT. It translates to CASGRGSTNEKLFF. Complete variable domain (other parts from reference TRBV27 and TRBJ1-4): EAQVTQNPRYLITVTGKKLTVTCSQNMNHEYMSWYRQDPGLGLRQIYYSMNVEVTDKGDVPEGYKVSRKEKRNFPLILESPSPNQTSLYFCASGRGSTNEKLFFGSGTQLSVL.

As concerns this clone: Other DNA sequences in the sample encode the same CDR3. This chain connects TRBV6-5 to TRBJ2-2; no definite D call. The germline V gene encodes CDR1 MNHEY and CDR2 SVGAGI. This CDR3 spans 13 amino acids. Trimming shortened V by 4 bases and J by 6 bases, and 9 bases separated the two germline ends. The CDR3 region is CASSFSRAGELFF. CDR3 in DNA: TGTGCCAGCAGTTTCTCCCGAGCCGGGGAGCTGTTTTTT.

Details on this clone: At the DNA level, this CDR3 is encoded by other sequences in the same sample as well. In DNA, the CDR3 is TGTGCCAGCAGCACGACCTTGAACACTGAAGCTTTCTTT. Its protein product is CASSTTLNTEAFF. This chain links TRBV7-3 with TRBJ1-1; D unresolved. The V and J ends lost 5 bases and 0 bases respectively, with 7 bases between them. The CDR3 consists of 13 residues. Germline CDR1 SGHTA, CDR2 FQGTGA. The whole variable domain, filled in from reference TRBV7-3 and TRBJ1-1, reads GAGVSQTPSNKVTEKGKYVELRCDPISGHTALYWYRQSLGQGPEFLIYFQGTGAADDSGLPNDRFFAVRPEGSVSTLKIQRTERGDSAVYLCASSTTLNTEAFFGQGTRLTVV.

The chain uses TRBV6-5 and TRBJ2-4; D not certain. CDR3 length: 14 residues. V lost 3 bases and J lost 1, with 7 bases in between. Germline V CDR1 and CDR2: MNHEY, SVGAGI. CDR3 amino acids: CASSYADAKNIQYF. The CDR3 nucleotides are TGTGCCAGCAGTTATGCGGACGCCAAAAACATTCAGTACTTC.

The chain uses TRBV5-1 and TRBJ1-3; the D gene is possibly TRBD1 (6 bases). The CDR3 extends over 16 amino acids. Germline lookup yields CDR1 SGHRS and CDR2 YFSETQ. The V end was cut by 4 bases, the J end by 0 bases, with 14 bases between. CDR3 residues: CASSARQADSGNTIYF. CDR3 nucleotides: TGCGCCAGCAGCGCCAGACAGGCCGACTCTGGAAACACCATATATTTT.

The rearrangement uses TRBV9 and TRBJ2-3; 8 nucleotides line up with TRBD1. In germline, CDR1 is SGDLS, CDR2 YYNGEE. The junction had 8 bases not matched to a gene; V was cut back by 4 bases and J by 1 base. CDR3 size: 16 residues. In nucleotides, the CDR3 is TGTGCCAGCAGCCCCTACTCGGGACAGGGCACAGATACGCAGTATTTT. Translating gives CASSPYSGQGTDTQYF.

The V call is TRBV4-1, the J call TRBJ2-2; 8 bases match TRBD1. Germline V lookup: CDR1 MGHRA, CDR2 YSYEKL. The CDR3 length is 16 residues. Losses at the gene ends were 3 bases for V and 3 bases for J; bases not matched to a gene: 6. The CDR3 DNA reads TGCGCCAGCAGCCAGCCAGGGGGCTGGGACACCGGGGAGCTGTTTTTT. Protein sequence: CASSQPGGWDTGELFF.

The rearrangement links TRBV7-9 to TRBJ1-4; no definite D call. The CDR3 is 16 residues long. Trimming shortened V by 3 bases and J by 0 bases, and 11 bases separated the two germline ends. The germline gives CDR1 SEHNR, CDR2 FQNEAQ (reference sequence). CDR3: CASSFALGATNEKLFF. The CDR3 DNA is TGTGCCAGCAGCTTTGCATTGGGCGCAACTAATGAAAAACTGTTTTTT.

The chain couples TRBV5-6 to TRBJ2-1; D unresolved. This CDR3 has 12 residues. V was cut by 4 bases and J by 4 bases, with 6 bases left in between. Germline CDR1 reads SGHDT; CDR2 reads YYEEEE. The chain's CDR3 is CASSANYNEQFF. The CDR3 coding sequence is TGTGCCAGCAGCGCTAATTACAATGAGCAGTTCTTC.

The genes are TRBV6-5 and TRBJ1-2, with 7 bases matching TRBD1. This CDR3 is built from 13 residues. J lost 10 bases, V lost 6 bases, and 11 bases had no gene match. CDR1 is MNHEY, CDR2 SVGAGI, per germline. The CDR3 DNA is TGTGCCAGCAGGACCTCCGGGACAGACCTCTACACCTTC. Amino acid sequence: CASRTSGTDLYTF.

The genes are TRBV7-6 and TRBJ2-7; tentative D call: TRBD2 (6 bases). The germline V gene has CDR1 SGHVS and CDR2 FNYEAQ. The CDR3 is made up of 15 amino acids. Trimming cost V 6 bases and J 5 bases, with 20 bases left between them. The CDR3 reads CASRGLIADANEQYF. Written as DNA, the CDR3 is TGTGCCAGCAGGGGCCTCATAGCGGACGCTAACGAGCAGTACTTC.

A few counts support this clone. The chain joins TRBV5-1 to TRBJ1-2; D gene unclear. Germline CDR1 and CDR2: SGHRS and YFSETQ. The CDR3 is made up of 13 amino acids. The V and J ends lost 2 bases and 2 bases respectively, with 7 bases between them. Here the CDR3 reads CASSLRDNYGYTF. DNA of the CDR3: TGCGCCAGCAGCTTACGTGACAACTATGGCTACACCTTC. The whole variable domain, remainder taken from reference TRBV5-1 and TRBJ1-2, is KAGVTQTPRYLIKTRGQQVTLSCSPISGHRSVSWYQQTPGQGLQFLFEYFSETQRNKGNFPGRFSGRQFSNSRSEMNVSTLELGDSALYLCASSLRDNYGYTFGSGTRLTVV.